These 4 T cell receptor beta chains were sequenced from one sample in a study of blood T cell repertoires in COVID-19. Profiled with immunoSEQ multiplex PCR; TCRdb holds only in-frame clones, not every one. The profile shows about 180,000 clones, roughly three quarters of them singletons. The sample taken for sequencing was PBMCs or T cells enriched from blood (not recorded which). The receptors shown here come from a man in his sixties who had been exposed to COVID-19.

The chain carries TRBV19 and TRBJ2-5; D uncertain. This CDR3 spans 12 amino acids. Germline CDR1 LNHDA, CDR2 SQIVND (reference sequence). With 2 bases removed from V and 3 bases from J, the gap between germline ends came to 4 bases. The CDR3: CASSIREETQYF. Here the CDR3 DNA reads TGTGCCAGTAGTATACGGGAAGAGACCCAGTACTTC.

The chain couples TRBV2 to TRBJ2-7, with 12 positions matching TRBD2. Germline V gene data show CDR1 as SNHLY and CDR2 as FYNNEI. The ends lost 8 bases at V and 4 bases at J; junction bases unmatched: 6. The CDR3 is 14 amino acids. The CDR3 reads CASDRTSGNYEQYF. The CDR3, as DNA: TGTGCCAGCGACAGGACTAGCGGGAATTACGAGCAGTACTTC.

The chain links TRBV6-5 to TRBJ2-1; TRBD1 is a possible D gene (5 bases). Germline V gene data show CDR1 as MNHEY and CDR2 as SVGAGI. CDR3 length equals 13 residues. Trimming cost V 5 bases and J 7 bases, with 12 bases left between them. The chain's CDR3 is CASSQQGLNEQFF. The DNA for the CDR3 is TGTGCCAGCAGTCAGCAGGGTTTGAATGAGCAGTTCTTC.

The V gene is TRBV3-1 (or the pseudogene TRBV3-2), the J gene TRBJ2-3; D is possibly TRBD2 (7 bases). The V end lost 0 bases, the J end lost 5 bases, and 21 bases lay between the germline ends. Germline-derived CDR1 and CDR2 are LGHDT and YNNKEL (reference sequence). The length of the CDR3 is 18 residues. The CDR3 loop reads CASSQEIRLAQGGDTQYF. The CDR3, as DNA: TGTGCCAGCAGCCAAGAAATCCGACTAGCCCAAGGGGGAGATACGCAGTATTTT.